This paragraph reports one T cell receptor beta chain. The CDR3 length is 13 residues. V lost 3 bases and J lost 6, with 8 bases in between. The V gene's germline CDR1 is LNHNV and CDR2 YYDKDF (reference sequence). These data come from a study of blood T cell repertoires in COVID-19. Study-wide context: PBMCs, B-cell-depleted T cells, or T cells were the source of the cDNA or gDNA that made up the material.

Participants spanned ages roughly 18 to 90 years and resided in about two dozen US areas. Categorization into cohorts depended on clinical history that participants reported. Generated by immunoSEQ multiplex PCR, the TCRdb table keeps only in-frame clones and is missing some. The sample contains approximately 200,000 clones, approximately 90% of which appear only once. The sequencing sample was made of PBMCs or T cells enriched from blood (not recorded which). This TCR came from a woman in her late teens or twenties in a cohort exposed to, infected with or recovered from COVID-19 (not recorded which). This sequence joins TRBV15 and TRBJ1-4; no firm D call. Here the CDR3 DNA reads TGTGCCACCAGCAGTTCAGGATATGAAAAACTGTTTTTT. This codes for CATSSSGYEKLFF.